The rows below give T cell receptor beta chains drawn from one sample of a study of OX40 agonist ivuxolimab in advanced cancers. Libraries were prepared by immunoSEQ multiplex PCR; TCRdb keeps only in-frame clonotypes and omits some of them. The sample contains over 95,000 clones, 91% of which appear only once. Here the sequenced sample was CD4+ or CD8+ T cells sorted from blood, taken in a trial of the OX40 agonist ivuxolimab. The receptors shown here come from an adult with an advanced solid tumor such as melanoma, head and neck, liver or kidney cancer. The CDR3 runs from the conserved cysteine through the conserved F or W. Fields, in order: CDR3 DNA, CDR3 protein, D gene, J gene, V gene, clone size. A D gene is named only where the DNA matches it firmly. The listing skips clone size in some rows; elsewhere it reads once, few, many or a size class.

TGTGCCACCAGCAGAGATGGCCGCTTAAGTCGGGAAAAACTGTTTTTT | CATSRDGRLSREKLFF | - | TRBJ1-4 | TRBV15 | -
TGTGCCAGCAGCCCCAGCGGGGTAGTCCAGGGCGGGGAGCTGTTTTTT | CASSPSGVVQGGELFF | TRBD2 | TRBJ2-2 | TRBV7-2 | -
TGCAGTGCTACTCGGGGAGATACGCAGTATTTT | CSATRGDTQYF | - | TRBJ2-3 | TRBV20-1 | -
TGCGCCAGCAGCCTACCGGGACAGGGATACGAGCAGTACTTC | CASSLPGQGYEQYF | TRBD1 | TRBJ2-7 | TRBV4-1 | -
TGCGCCAGCAGCCAAGACAGGGGAAAGGATACGCAGTATTTT | CASSQDRGKDTQYF | - | TRBJ2-3 | TRBV4-3 | -
TGCGCCAGCAGCCAAGACCCCCCTCAACAGGTGAACACCGGGGAGCTGTTTTTT | CASSQDPPQQVNTGELFF | - | TRBJ2-2 | TRBV4-1 | once
TGTGCCAGCACCCCAGGGGGCAATACCTACGAGCAGTACTTC | CASTPGGNTYEQYF | TRBD1 | TRBJ2-7 | TRBV2 | -
TGTGCCAGCAGCTTAGCGCTCGAGACCACAGATACGCAGTATTTT | CASSLALETTDTQYF | - | TRBJ2-3 | TRBV7-2 | -
TGTGCCAGCAGCCCGCTAGCGGTTAGCTCCTACGAGCAGTACTTC | CASSPLAVSSYEQYF | TRBD2 | TRBJ2-7 | TRBV7-8 | -
TGTGCCAGCAGTTTCGGACTAGCGGGAGGGAATAGGGAGCTGTTTTTT | CASSFGLAGGNRELFF | TRBD2 | TRBJ2-2 | TRBV5-6 | -
TGTGCCACCAGCAGAGATATCGAAAACATTCAGTACTTC | CATSRDIENIQYF | - | TRBJ2-4 | TRBV15 | -
TGTGCCAGCAGTGAATACAGGGATTATTATGGCTACACCTTC | CASSEYRDYYGYTF | - | TRBJ1-2 | TRBV6-5 | -
TGTGCCAGCAGTCCTCCGACAGGGGGCTCTGGGGCCAACGTCCTGACTTTC | CASSPPTGGSGANVLTF | TRBD1 | TRBJ2-6 | TRBV28 | -
TGCGCCAGCAGCCAATCCCCCGGCGATATGTGGAACGGCTACACCTTC | CASSQSPGDMWNGYTF | - | TRBJ1-2 | TRBV4-1 | -
TGCGCCAGCAGCCAACACACAGGTCGTTCGGATGGCTACACCTTC | CASSQHTGRSDGYTF | - | TRBJ1-2 | TRBV4-3 | -
TGTGCCAGCAGTTTGACAGGACGCTCCTACAATGAGCAGTTCTTC | CASSLTGRSYNEQFF | - | TRBJ2-1 | TRBV27 | once
TGCGCCAGCAGCTGGCTACCGGGACCGAAAGAGACCCAGTACTTC | CASSWLPGPKETQYF | - | TRBJ2-5 | TRBV5-1 | -
TGTGCCAGCAGGCCGGGTCGCGTGAGCTCCTACAATGAGCAGTTCTTC | CASRPGRVSSYNEQFF | - | TRBJ2-1 | TRBV27 | -
TGTGCCAGCAGTTTAGGTAACAGGGGAGAGACCCAGTACTTC | CASSLGNRGETQYF | TRBD1 | TRBJ2-5 | TRBV28 | -
TGTGCCAGCAGCTTAGTACCTCCTAGCGGGAGGAGCACCGGGGAGCTGTTTTTT | CASSLVPPSGRSTGELFF | TRBD2 | TRBJ2-2 | TRBV7-6 | once
TGTGCCAGCAGAGGGACTAGCGGGAGCTCCTACAATGAGCAGTTCTTC | CASRGTSGSSYNEQFF | TRBD2 | TRBJ2-1 | TRBV2 | -
TGTGCCAGCAGCCGACCTAACAGGGGGCAGGGTGAAAAACTGTTTTTT | CASSRPNRGQGEKLFF | TRBD1 | TRBJ1-4 | TRBV4-2 | few
TGTGCCAGTAGTGGCCGGATAGGGGAGGAAGCTTTCTTT | CASSGRIGEEAFF | - | TRBJ1-1 | TRBV19 | -
TGTGCCAGCAGCTTAGGACAGGGTACTGGAAACACCATATATTTT | CASSLGQGTGNTIYF | TRBD1 | TRBJ1-3 | TRBV7-9 | once
TGTGCCAGCAGTCTCATAGGGACGGCCACAGATACGCAGTATTTT | CASSLIGTATDTQYF | - | TRBJ2-3 | TRBV25-1 | -
TGTGCCAGCAGCTCCCCGGGGGGTTGGGAAGCTTTCTTT | CASSSPGGWEAFF | - | TRBJ1-1 | TRBV11-3 | -
TGTGCCAGCAGCGTAGCTAGGAGCGAGACCCAGTACTTC | CASSVARSETQYF | - | TRBJ2-5 | TRBV9 | -
TGTGCCAGCAGGCCTCAGGGGGCGCGTCTCTCCGAGCAGTACTTC | CASRPQGARLSEQYF | TRBD1 | TRBJ2-7 | TRBV27 | -
TGTGCCAGCAGAAGGGACAGTGGATACGAAAAACTGTTTTTT | CASRRDSGYEKLFF | TRBD1 | TRBJ1-4 | TRBV28 | -
TGTGCCAGCAGTTTACCTGAGGCAGGGGGCTTTGAGACCCAGTACTTC | CASSLPEAGGFETQYF | TRBD1 | TRBJ2-5 | TRBV28 | -
TGTGCCAGCAGCTCCCGCGCCCAGCGATCCCAAGCTTCCTACGAGCAGTACTTC | CASSSRAQRSQASYEQYF | - | TRBJ2-7 | TRBV7-8 | -
TGTGCCCATAGAAGCATTCCCACAGATACGCAGTATTTT | CAHRSIPTDTQYF | - | TRBJ2-3 | TRBV19 | -
TGTGCCAGCAGCTTAGATGGGAGGGCCCTCGAGCAGTACTTC | CASSLDGRALEQYF | TRBD2 | TRBJ2-7 | TRBV11-2 | -
TGTGCCAGCAGCTTAATGGCAGGCACAGATACGCAGTATTTT | CASSLMAGTDTQYF | - | TRBJ2-3 | TRBV7-3 | -
TGTGCCAGCAGTTTCCCCGGGGGTCCCAAAAACATTCAGTACTTC | CASSFPGGPKNIQYF | - | TRBJ2-4 | TRBV28 | -
TGTGCCAGCAGCTCGACAGGGGGAGGATATGGCTACACCTTC | CASSSTGGGYGYTF | TRBD1 | TRBJ1-2 | TRBV11-2 | once
TGTGCCAGCAGATGGACTGTTTCCTACGAGCAGTACTTC | CASRWTVSYEQYF | - | TRBJ2-7 | TRBV28 | -
TGTGCCAGCAGCTTAGAGGTGGGAGGTTACAATGAGCAGTTCTTC | CASSLEVGGYNEQFF | - | TRBJ2-1 | TRBV7-2 | -
TGTGCCAGCAGTCTCCGGTCCGGGGAGCTGTTTTTT | CASSLRSGELFF | - | TRBJ2-2 | TRBV28 | once
TGTGCCAGCAGCACGAGGAGGGTCCGAGCGGGAGGGTCAGTAGATACGCAGTATTTT | CASSTRRVRAGGSVDTQYF | TRBD2 | TRBJ2-3 | TRBV7-9 | -
TGTGCCAGCAGCCTTGTAGGGGACACAGATACGCAGTATTTT | CASSLVGDTDTQYF | - | TRBJ2-3 | TRBV11-2 | once
TGCGCCAGCAGCCCATGGACAGGGGATGGCTACACCTTC | CASSPWTGDGYTF | TRBD1 | TRBJ1-2 | TRBV4-3 | -
TGTGCCAGCAGCTTAACTCGGTTACCCTCGGAGACCCAGTACTTC | CASSLTRLPSETQYF | - | TRBJ2-5 | TRBV7-2 | -
TGTGCCGGTCGGACTAGCTGGGCCGGGGAGCTGTTTTTT | CAGRTSWAGELFF | TRBD2 | TRBJ2-2 | TRBV2 | -
TGCGCCAGCAGCCAATATGTCATCGGGCCCACTGAAGCTTTCTTT | CASSQYVIGPTEAFF | - | TRBJ1-1 | TRBV4-1 | -
TGTGCCAGCAGCGGGGGGCGATCGTTAAACACCATATATTTT | CASSGGRSLNTIYF | - | TRBJ1-3 | TRBV9 | -
TGCGCCAGCAGTGACCGGGGACAGGGCGACGGGGAGCTGTTTTTT | CASSDRGQGDGELFF | TRBD1 | TRBJ2-2 | TRBV10-1 | -
TGCGCCAGCAGTGCGACGAGTGCAACTAATGAAAAACTGTTTTTT | CASSATSATNEKLFF | - | TRBJ1-4 | TRBV10-2 | -
TGCGCCAGCAGCCAACGTGGGGGGGCTGAAGCTTTCTTT | CASSQRGGAEAFF | - | TRBJ1-1 | TRBV4-3 | -
TGTGCCAGCAGCCGAGGGGCTAGCGGGAGTAGCACAGATACGCAGTATTTT | CASSRGASGSSTDTQYF | TRBD2 | TRBJ2-3 | TRBV7-2 | -
TGTGCCAGCAGCCGCCTCGGCGAGCAGTACTTC | CASSRLGEQYF | - | TRBJ2-7 | TRBV6-5 | -
TGTGCCAGCAGCAAGATGTTGCCCCCCTGGGCCAGATACAATGAGCAGTTCTTC | CASSKMLPPWARYNEQFF | - | TRBJ2-1 | TRBV21-1 | -
TGTGCCAGCAGCCGAGGGACAGTGAACACTGAAGCTTTCTTT | CASSRGTVNTEAFF | TRBD1 | TRBJ1-1 | TRBV14 | -
TGCGCCAGCAGCCAAGATACTAGCGGGAGGTACGAGCAGTACTTC | CASSQDTSGRYEQYF | TRBD2 | TRBJ2-7 | TRBV4-3 | once
TGTGCCAGCAGTGATCTTGGGGGACTCCTGAACACCGGGGAGCTGTTTTTT | CASSDLGGLLNTGELFF | - | TRBJ2-2 | TRBV6-1 | -
TGCGCCAGCAGCCAAGATACACATCTTACGGAGACCCAGTACTTC | CASSQDTHLTETQYF | - | TRBJ2-5 | TRBV4-3 | -